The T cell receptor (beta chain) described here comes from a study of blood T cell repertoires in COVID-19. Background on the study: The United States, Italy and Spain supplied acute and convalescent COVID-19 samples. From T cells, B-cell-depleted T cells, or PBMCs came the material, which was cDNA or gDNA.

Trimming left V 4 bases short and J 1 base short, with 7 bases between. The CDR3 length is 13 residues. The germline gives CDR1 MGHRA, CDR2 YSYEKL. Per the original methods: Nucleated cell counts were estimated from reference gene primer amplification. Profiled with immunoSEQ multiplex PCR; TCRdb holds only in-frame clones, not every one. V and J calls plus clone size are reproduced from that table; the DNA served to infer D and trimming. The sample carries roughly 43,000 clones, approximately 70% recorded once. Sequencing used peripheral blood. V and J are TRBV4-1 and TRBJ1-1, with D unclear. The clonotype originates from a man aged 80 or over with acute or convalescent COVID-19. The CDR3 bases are TGCGCCAGCAGCCGTACAGCGAACACTGAAGCTTTCTTT. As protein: CASSRTANTEAFF.